Shown below are 23 T cell receptor beta chains from a single sample sequenced in a study of cytomegalovirus exposure and HLA in healthy donors (dated by TCRdb to the late 2010s). The library was made by the immunoSEQ multiplex PCR assay. For the multiplex PCR, a mixture combining 60 forward primers for TCR Vbeta segments and 13 reverse primers for TCR Jbeta segments was used. This is the immuneACCESS table as TCRdb keeps it, with only in-frame sequences that have V and J called. A part of the clones is gone; compared with another copy, unresolved V genes explain less than half, and the rest is unexplained. The table for this sample lists about 120,000 clones; approximately 8.6% of them were counted only once. In total, the top ten clones hold around 6.1% of the sample. The sample consisted of PBMCs. Receptor source: a woman between 35 and 50 years old in good health and CMV-seropositive.

The chain uses TRBV19 and TRBJ2-1, with 10 bases fitting TRBD2. Trimming at V came to 3 bases and at J to 10 bases, leaving 6 bases not matched to a gene. The CDR3 loop spans 14 amino acids. Germline CDR1 and CDR2: LNHDA and SQIVND (reference sequence). CDR3 in amino acids: CASSIVSGGMEQFF. In DNA, the CDR3 is TGTGCCAGTAGTATTGTTAGCGGGGGGATGGAGCAGTTCTTC.

This clone has ten or more counts. This chain links TRBV5-1 with TRBJ2-5; 8 bases agree with TRBD1. Per germline, CDR1 SGHRS and CDR2 YFSETQ. The CDR3 is made up of 15 amino acids. V lost 5 bases and J lost 0; bases outside the gene matches: 6. The CDR3 DNA is TGCGCCAGCAGATCACAGGGGGAAAACCAAGAGACCCAGTACTTC. Translating it yields CASRSQGENQETQYF.

This clone was observed a handful of times. The rearrangement uses TRBV6-1 and TRBJ1-5; 10 positions agree with TRBD1. The CDR3 is 14 residues long. CDR1 is MNHNS and CDR2 is SASEGT in the germline V gene. Trimming at V came to 11 bases and at J to 2 bases, leaving 6 bases not matched to a gene. The CDR3 DNA is TGTGCCGGTGAGACAGGGGGCGGCAATCAGCCCCAGCATTTT. Its protein is CAGETGGGNQPQHF.

A few counts support this clone. The V and J genes are TRBV19 and TRBJ1-4, with D possibly matching TRBD1 (6 bases). V lost 5 bases and J lost 4, with 14 bases in between. This CDR3 has 15 amino acids. Germline V lookup: CDR1 LNHDA, CDR2 SQIVND (reference sequence). For the CDR3, the DNA is TGTGCCAGTAGTGCCAACAGGGAGATTAATGAAAAACTGTTTTTT. Its protein product is CASSANREINEKLFF.

This chain connects TRBV7-3 to TRBJ2-1; D unresolved. Trimming took 5 bases from V and 5 from J, leaving 13 bases between them. The CDR3 has 14 amino acids. Germline loops: CDR1 SGHTA, CDR2 FQGTGA. The CDR3 sequence: CASSPSSANNEQFF. The CDR3 DNA is TGTGCCAGCAGCCCGAGCTCCGCCAACAATGAGCAGTTCTTC.

The chain joins TRBV25-1 to TRBJ2-3, with 9 bases that match TRBD2. Trimming took 1 base from V and 7 from J; bases not matched to a gene: 12. The CDR3 covers 17 residues. Germline CDR1 is MGHDK and CDR2 is SYGVNS. The DNA for the CDR3 is TGTGCCAGCAGTGAATCCCTCCGAGCGGGGGGCCCAAATACGCAGTATTTT. It encodes CASSESLRAGGPNTQYF.

This chain joins TRBV30 and TRBJ1-5; TRBD1 agrees at 7 bases. V lost 2 bases to trimming and J lost 7 bases; unmatched junction nucleotides: 11. The CDR3 spans 15 residues. Germline CDR1 reads GTSNPN; CDR2 reads SVGIG (reference sequence). The CDR3 reads CAWSSLRGPGQPQHF. CDR3 sequence (DNA): TGTGCCTGGAGTTCCCTTAGGGGGCCGGGGCAGCCCCAGCATTTT.

This sequence joins TRBV6-5 and TRBJ1-1, with a possible D match to TRBD1 (5 bases). Germline assignment: CDR1 MNHEY and CDR2 SVGAGI. The CDR3 has 14 amino acids. The V and J ends lost 7 bases and 3 bases respectively, with 15 bases between them. Written as DNA, the CDR3 is TGTGCCAGCACTCTGGGGGGAGCAGACACTGAAGCTTTCTTT. Protein product: CASTLGGADTEAFF.

This clone was counted a few times. The gene calls are TRBV28 and TRBJ1-1, with a weak D call TRBD1 (6 bases). The CDR3 totals 15 residues. Germline loops: CDR1 MDHEN, CDR2 SYDVKM. V lost 6 bases and J lost 3, with 17 bases in between. CDR3 loop: CASSRTVLKDTEAFF. DNA of the CDR3: TGTGCCAGCAGCCGGACAGTTCTCAAGGACACTGAAGCTTTCTTT.

This chain links TRBV20-1 with TRBJ2-5, with TRBD1 as a possible D gene (5 bases). The CDR3 length is 11 residues. V was cut by 4 bases and J by 2 bases, with 5 bases left in between. Germline-derived CDR1 and CDR2 are DFQATT and SNEGSKA (reference sequence). The CDR3 is CSATGQETQYF. CDR3 nucleotide sequence: TGCAGTGCTACAGGGCAAGAGACCCAGTACTTC.

There are a few counts of this clone. One junction end disagrees with the germline gene, perhaps due to a read error. The rearrangement joins TRBV7-2 to TRBJ1-1; 7 nucleotides line up with TRBD1. Per germline, CDR1 SGHTA and CDR2 FQGNSA. CDR3 size: 14 residues. The CDR3 protein is CASRLGGRFTEAFF. CDR3 nucleotides: TGTGCCAGCAGATTAGGGGGCAGGTTCACTGAAGCTTTCTTT.

This clone was counted a single time. This rearrangement joins TRBV18 to TRBJ1-2; 7 nucleotides align to TRBD1. V dropped 3 bases and J dropped 6; count of bases not matched to a gene: 7. CDR3 length: 14 amino acids. The germline gives CDR1 KGHSH, CDR2 LQKENI. The DNA for the CDR3 is TGTGCCAGCTCACCGACGGGTCAGGGGGATGGCTACACCTTC. This encodes CASSPTGQGDGYTF.

This clone appeared a few times. The chain uses TRBV5-1 and TRBJ1-5; TRBD1 is a possible D gene (6 bases). V was trimmed by 0 bases and J by 0 bases, leaving 10 bases between them. Germline V gene sequence: CDR1 SGHRS, CDR2 YFSETQ. The CDR3 contains 16 residues. CDR3 loop: CASSLEQGYSNQPQHF. The DNA for the CDR3 is TGCGCCAGCAGCTTGGAACAGGGCTATAGCAATCAGCCCCAGCATTTT. The full variable domain, completed using reference TRBV5-1 and TRBJ1-5, is KAGVTQTPRYLIKTRGQQVTLSCSPISGHRSVSWYQQTPGQGLQFLFEYFSETQRNKGNFPGRFSGRQFSNSRSEMNVSTLELGDSALYLCASSLEQGYSNQPQHFGDGTRLSIL.

This clone was seen a handful of times. This chain uses TRBV25-1 with TRBJ2-5; TRBD2 is a possible D gene (5 bases). Deletions cut 1 base from V and 5 bases from J, with 11 bases between. Germline V gene sequence: CDR1 MGHDK, CDR2 SYGVNS. The CDR3 consists of 14 residues. CDR3 protein: CASSESLAGETQYF. CDR3 bases: TGTGCCAGCAGTGAATCGCTAGCCGGCGAGACCCAGTACTTC.

CDR3 in amino acids: CASSPNSGANVLTF. The DNA of the CDR3 is TGTGCCAGCTCACCCAACTCTGGGGCCAACGTCCTGACTTTC. The chain employs TRBV18 and TRBJ2-6; D call uncertain. Trimming cost V 3 bases and J 0 bases, with 3 bases left between them. CDR3 length: 14 residues. CDR1 KGHSH and CDR2 LQKENI come from the germline V gene.

V is TRBV28 and J is TRBJ1-5; D is unresolved. V dropped 2 bases and J dropped 5 bases, with 4 bases sitting between them. The CDR3 is 12 amino acids. CDR1 and CDR2 from the germline V gene are MDHEN and SYDVKM. CDR3 loop: CASSLEDQPQHF. The DNA for the CDR3 is TGTGCCAGCAGTTTAGAGGATCAGCCCCAGCATTTT. The full variable domain, its missing parts supplied by reference TRBV28 and TRBJ1-5, is DVKVTQSSRYLVKRTGEKVFLECVQDMDHENMFWYRQDPGLGLRLIYFSYDVKMKEKGDIPEGYSVSREKKERFSLILESASTNQTSMYLCASSLEDQPQHFGDGTRLSIL.

This clone was found a few times. V usage is TRBV5-4 and J usage is TRBJ1-1, with 10 bases that match TRBD1. The CDR3 is 14 residues long. Germline CDR1 and CDR2: SGHNT and YYREEE (reference sequence). The J segment lost 4 bases and the V segment lost 4 bases, leaving 4 bases of the junction unmatched. Written as DNA, the CDR3 is TGTGCCAGCAGCGCCGGGACAGGGGTCACTGAAGCTTTCTTT. This gives the protein CASSAGTGVTEAFF.

This clone appeared a few times. The chain links TRBV11-2 to TRBJ1-2; 9 positions agree with TRBD1. V shed 1 base, J shed 5 bases, and the junction held 5 bases outside the gene matches. From germline, CDR1 is SGHAT and CDR2 FQNNGV. The CDR3 has 15 amino acids. In DNA form, the CDR3 reads TGTGCCAGCAGCTTAGGGACAGGGGCTGGGTATGGCTACACCTTC. Protein product: CASSLGTGAGYGYTF.

A few counts support this clone. This chain connects TRBV19 to TRBJ2-1, with D possibly matching TRBD1 (6 bases). This CDR3 spans 12 amino acids. The germline V and J ends were trimmed by 3 bases and 11 bases, with 11 bases remaining between them. The germline gives CDR1 LNHDA, CDR2 SQIVND (reference sequence). The CDR3 DNA sequence: TGTGCCAGTAGTATCGCGACAGGCCAGCAGTTCTTC. This codes for CASSIATGQQFF.

This sequence joins TRBV19 and TRBJ2-7; 7 nucleotides match TRBD1. The CDR3 has 15 amino acids. CDR1 LNHDA and CDR2 SQIVND come from the germline V gene (reference sequence). With V trimmed by 9 bases and J by 0 bases, 11 bases remained unmatched. CDR3 region: CARVHDRETSYEQYF. CDR3 DNA sequence: TGTGCCAGAGTTCACGACAGGGAAACCTCCTACGAGCAGTACTTC.

This clone was observed a handful of times. This sequence joins TRBV19 and TRBJ1-1; the match to TRBD1 covers 7 bases. Germline CDR1 LNHDA, CDR2 SQIVND (reference sequence). The CDR3 sequence is 16 residues long. V lost 3 bases, J lost 2 bases, and 9 bases stayed unmatched. Here the CDR3 reads CASSIRTGGVNTEAFF. In DNA form, the CDR3 reads TGTGCCAGTAGTATCCGGACAGGAGGCGTTAACACTGAAGCTTTCTTT.

This clone occurred a few times. V usage is TRBV29-1 and J usage is TRBJ1-1; D not resolved. CDR3 length: 13 amino acids. The V end lost 5 bases, the J end lost 0 bases, and 10 bases lay between the germline ends. The germline gives CDR1 SQVTM, CDR2 ANQGSEA. DNA of the CDR3: TGCAGCGTTATAGGAGCGATGAACACTGAAGCTTTCTTT. Translated: CSVIGAMNTEAFF.

This clone was seen only a few times. The chain has TRBV5-1 and TRBJ2-5; the match to TRBD2 covers 13 bases. This CDR3 has 16 residues. Germline trimming cut 4 bases from V and 5 bases from J; bases unmatched to any gene: 8. CDR1 and CDR2 from the germline V gene are SGHRS and YFSETQ. The CDR3: CASSRVLGLAGETQYF. The CDR3 DNA follows: TGCGCCAGCAGCCGGGTATTGGGACTAGCGGGGGAGACCCAGTACTTC. Full variable domain (missing parts from reference TRBV5-1 and TRBJ2-5): KAGVTQTPRYLIKTRGQQVTLSCSPISGHRSVSWYQQTPGQGLQFLFEYFSETQRNKGNFPGRFSGRQFSNSRSEMNVSTLELGDSALYLCASSRVLGLAGETQYFGPGTRLLVL.